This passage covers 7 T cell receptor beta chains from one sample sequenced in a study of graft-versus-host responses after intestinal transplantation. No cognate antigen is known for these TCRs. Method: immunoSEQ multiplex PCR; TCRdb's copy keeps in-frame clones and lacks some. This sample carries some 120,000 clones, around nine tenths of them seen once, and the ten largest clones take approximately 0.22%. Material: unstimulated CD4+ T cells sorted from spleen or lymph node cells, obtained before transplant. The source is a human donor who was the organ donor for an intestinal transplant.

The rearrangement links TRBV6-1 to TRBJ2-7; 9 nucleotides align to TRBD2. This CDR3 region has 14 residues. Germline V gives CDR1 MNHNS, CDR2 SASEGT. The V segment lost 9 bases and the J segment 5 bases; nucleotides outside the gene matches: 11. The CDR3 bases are TGTGCCAGTTTAGCGGGAGCGAAAACCCACGAGCAGTACTTC. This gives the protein CASLAGAKTHEQYF.

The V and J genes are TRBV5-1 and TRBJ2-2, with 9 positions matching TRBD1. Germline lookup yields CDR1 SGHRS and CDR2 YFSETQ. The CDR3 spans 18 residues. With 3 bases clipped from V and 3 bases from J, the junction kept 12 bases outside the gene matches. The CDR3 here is CASSYGNMTGGYTGELFF. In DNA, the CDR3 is TGCGCCAGCAGCTATGGGAACATGACAGGGGGATACACCGGGGAGCTGTTTTTT.

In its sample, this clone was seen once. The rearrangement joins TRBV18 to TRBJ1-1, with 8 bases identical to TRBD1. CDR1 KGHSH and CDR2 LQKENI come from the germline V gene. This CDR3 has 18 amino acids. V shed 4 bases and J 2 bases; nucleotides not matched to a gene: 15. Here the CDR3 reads CASSREPGGAGGNTEAFF. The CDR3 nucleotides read TGTGCCAGCTCACGAGAACCAGGGGGCGCAGGGGGAAACACTGAAGCTTTCTTT.

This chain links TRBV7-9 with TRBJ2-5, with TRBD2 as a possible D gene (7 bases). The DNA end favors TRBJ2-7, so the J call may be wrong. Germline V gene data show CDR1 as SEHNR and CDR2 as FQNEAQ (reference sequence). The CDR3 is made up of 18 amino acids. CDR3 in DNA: TGTGCCAGCAGCTTAAAGGGGGGGGCAGGGCCCGGCTCCTACGAGCAGTACTTC. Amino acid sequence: CASSLKGGAGPGSYEQYF.

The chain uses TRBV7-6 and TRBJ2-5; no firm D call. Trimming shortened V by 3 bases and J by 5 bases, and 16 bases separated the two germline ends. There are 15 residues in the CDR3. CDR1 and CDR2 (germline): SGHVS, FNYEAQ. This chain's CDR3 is CASSFRRFVVETQYF. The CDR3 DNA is TGTGCCAGCAGCTTTCGGCGGTTCGTGGTGGAGACCCAGTACTTC.

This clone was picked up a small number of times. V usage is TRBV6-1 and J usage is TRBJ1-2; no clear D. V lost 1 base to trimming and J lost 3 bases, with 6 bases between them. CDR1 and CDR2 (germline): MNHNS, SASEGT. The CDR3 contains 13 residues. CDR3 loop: CASSEDGYYGYTF. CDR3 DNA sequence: TGTGCCAGCAGTGAAGACGGATACTATGGCTACACCTTC.

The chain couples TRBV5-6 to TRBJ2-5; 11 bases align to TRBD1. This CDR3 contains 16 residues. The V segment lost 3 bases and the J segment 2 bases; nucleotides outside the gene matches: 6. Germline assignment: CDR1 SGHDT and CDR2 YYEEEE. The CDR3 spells CASSSGTGGRQETQYF. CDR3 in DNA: TGTGCCAGCAGCTCCGGGACAGGGGGAAGGCAAGAGACCCAGTACTTC.